In its sample, the clone carrying this T cell receptor beta chain was seen a few times. Original handling: Reference gene primer amplification gave estimated nucleated cell counts. Profiled with immunoSEQ multiplex PCR; TCRdb holds only in-frame clones, not every one. V and J calls and clone size are as listed in that table; D and trimming were resolved from the DNA. In the table there are some 250,000 clones, roughly 90% of which are singletons. The data belong to a study of blood T cell repertoires in COVID-19. Study as a whole: The origin of the acute and convalescent COVID-19 samples was the United States, Italy and Spain. Sources were T cells, B-cell-depleted T cells, or PBMCs; the material itself was cDNA or gDNA.

This TCR was recovered from a man aged 55 to 69 who had recovered from COVID-19. Sequencing was performed on peripheral blood.

This CDR3 is CASSLSAGGYEQYF. CDR3 DNA: TGTGCCAGCAGCCTGTCTGCGGGGGGCTACGAGCAGTACTTC. The rearrangement uses TRBV5-4 and TRBJ2-7; TRBD2 matches 8 bases. Germline CDR1 is SGHNT and CDR2 is YYREEE (reference sequence). There are 14 residues in the CDR3. J lost 3 bases, V lost 4 bases, and 6 bases had no gene match.